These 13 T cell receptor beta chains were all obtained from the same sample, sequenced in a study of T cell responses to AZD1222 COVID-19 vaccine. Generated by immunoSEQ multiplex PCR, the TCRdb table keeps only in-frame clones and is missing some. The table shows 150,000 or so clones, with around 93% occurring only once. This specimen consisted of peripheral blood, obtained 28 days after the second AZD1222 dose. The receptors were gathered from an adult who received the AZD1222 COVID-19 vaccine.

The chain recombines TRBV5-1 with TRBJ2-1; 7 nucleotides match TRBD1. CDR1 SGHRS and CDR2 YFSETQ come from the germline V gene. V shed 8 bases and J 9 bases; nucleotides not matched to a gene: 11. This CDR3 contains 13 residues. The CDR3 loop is CASSTGIGSEQFF. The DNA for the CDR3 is TGCGCCAGTTCGACAGGGATTGGTAGTGAGCAGTTCTTC.

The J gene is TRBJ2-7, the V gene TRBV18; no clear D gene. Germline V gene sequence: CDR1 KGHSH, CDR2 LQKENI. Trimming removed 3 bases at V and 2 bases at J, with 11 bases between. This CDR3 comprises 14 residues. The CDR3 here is CASSPAVAPYEQYF. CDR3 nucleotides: TGTGCCAGCTCACCGGCAGTAGCCCCCTACGAGCAGTACTTC. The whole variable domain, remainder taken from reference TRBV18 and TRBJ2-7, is NAGVMQNPRHLVRRRGQEARLRCSPMKGHSHVYWYRQLPEEGLKFMVYLQKENIIDESGMPKERFSAEFPKEGPSILRIQQVVRGDSAAYFCASSPAVAPYEQYFGPGTRLTVT.

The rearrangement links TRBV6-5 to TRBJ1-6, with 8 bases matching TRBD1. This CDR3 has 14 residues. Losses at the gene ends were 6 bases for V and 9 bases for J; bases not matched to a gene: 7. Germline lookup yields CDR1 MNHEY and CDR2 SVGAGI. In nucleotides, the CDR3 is TGTGCCAGCAGACGACAGGGGAGAGGTTCACCCCTCCACTTT. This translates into CASRRQGRGSPLHF.

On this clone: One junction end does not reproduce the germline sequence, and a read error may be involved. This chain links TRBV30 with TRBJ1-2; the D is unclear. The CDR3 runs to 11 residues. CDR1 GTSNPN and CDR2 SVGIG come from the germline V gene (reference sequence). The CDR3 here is CAWSPNSGYTF. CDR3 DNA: TGTGCCTGGAGTCCTAACTCTGGCTACACCTTC.

This CDR3 is CASSPSLAGGPTDTQYF. CDR3 DNA: TGTGCCAGCTCACCTTCCTTAGCGGGGGGGCCCACAGATACGCAGTATTTT. The chain links TRBV18 to TRBJ2-3; 11 nucleotides line up with TRBD2. In germline, CDR1 is KGHSH, CDR2 LQKENI. This CDR3 is built from 17 residues. Trimming removed 3 bases from V and 2 bases from J; junction bases left unmatched: 7.

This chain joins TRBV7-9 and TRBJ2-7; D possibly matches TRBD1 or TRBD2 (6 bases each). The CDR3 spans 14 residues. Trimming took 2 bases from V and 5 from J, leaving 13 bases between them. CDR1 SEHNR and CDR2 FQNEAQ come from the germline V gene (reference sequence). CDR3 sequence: CASSLTRGGNEQYF. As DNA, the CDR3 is TGTGCCAGCAGCTTAACCAGGGGAGGCAACGAGCAGTACTTC. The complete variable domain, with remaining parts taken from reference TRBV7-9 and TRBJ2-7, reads DTGVSQNPRHKITKRGQNVTFRCDPISEHNRLYWYRQTLGQGPEFLTYFQNEAQLEKSRLLSDRFSAERPKGSFSTLEIQRTEQGDSAMYLCASSLTRGGNEQYFGPGTRLTVT.

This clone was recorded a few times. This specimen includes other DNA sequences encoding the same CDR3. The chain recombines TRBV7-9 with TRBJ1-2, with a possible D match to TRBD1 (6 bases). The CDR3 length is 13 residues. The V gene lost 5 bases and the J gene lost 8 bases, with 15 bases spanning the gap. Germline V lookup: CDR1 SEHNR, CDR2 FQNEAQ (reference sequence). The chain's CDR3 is CASSLSTGGGYTF. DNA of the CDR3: TGTGCCAGCAGCCTGTCGACAGGAGGAGGCTACACCTTC. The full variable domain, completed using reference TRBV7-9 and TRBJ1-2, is DTGVSQNPRHKITKRGQNVTFRCDPISEHNRLYWYRQTLGQGPEFLTYFQNEAQLEKSRLLSDRFSAERPKGSFSTLEIQRTEQGDSAMYLCASSLSTGGGYTFGSGTRLTVV.

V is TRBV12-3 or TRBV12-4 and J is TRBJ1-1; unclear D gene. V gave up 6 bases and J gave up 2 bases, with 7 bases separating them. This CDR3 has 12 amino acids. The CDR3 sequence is CASRNFNTEAFF. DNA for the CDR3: TGTGCCAGCAGAAATTTTAACACTGAAGCTTTCTTT.

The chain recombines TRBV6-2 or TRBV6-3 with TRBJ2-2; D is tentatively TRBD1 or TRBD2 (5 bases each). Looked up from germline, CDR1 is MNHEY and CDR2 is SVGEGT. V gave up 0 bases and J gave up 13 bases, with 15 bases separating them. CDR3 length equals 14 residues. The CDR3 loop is CASSYSLSGPLLFF. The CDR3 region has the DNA TGTGCCAGCAGTTACTCCCTCTCGGGACCCCTGCTGTTTTTT.

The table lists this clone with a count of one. In DNA form, the CDR3 reads TGTGCCACCAGCAGAACGGCGGGGACTGAAGCTTTCTTT. This gives the protein CATSRTAGTEAFF. The chain carries TRBV15 and TRBJ1-1; D remains ambiguous. From germline, CDR1 is LNHNV and CDR2 YYDKDF (reference sequence). The CDR3 has 13 residues. V was pared by 2 bases and J by 5 bases, with 9 bases between. Variable domain in full (rest from reference TRBV15 and TRBJ1-1): DAMVIQNPRYQVTQFGKPVTLSCSQTLNHNVMYWYQQKSSQAPKLLFHYYDKDFNNEADTPDNFQSRRPNTSFCFLDIRSPGLGDTAMYLCATSRTAGTEAFFGQGTRLTVV.

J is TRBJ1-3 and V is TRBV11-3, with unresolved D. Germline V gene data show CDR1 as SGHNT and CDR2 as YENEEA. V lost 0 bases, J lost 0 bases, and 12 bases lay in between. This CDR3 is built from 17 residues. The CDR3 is CASSLDPRVDSGNTIYF. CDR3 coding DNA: TGTGCCAGCAGCTTAGACCCGAGGGTCGACTCTGGAAACACCATATATTTT.

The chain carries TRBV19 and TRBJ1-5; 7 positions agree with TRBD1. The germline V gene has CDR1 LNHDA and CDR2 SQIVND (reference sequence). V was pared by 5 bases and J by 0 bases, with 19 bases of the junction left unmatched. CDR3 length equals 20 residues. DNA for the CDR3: TGTGCCAGTAGTTCCATGACAGGGCCGGGGAAACTAAGTAGCAATCAGCCCCAGCATTTT. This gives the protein CASSSMTGPGKLSSNQPQHF.

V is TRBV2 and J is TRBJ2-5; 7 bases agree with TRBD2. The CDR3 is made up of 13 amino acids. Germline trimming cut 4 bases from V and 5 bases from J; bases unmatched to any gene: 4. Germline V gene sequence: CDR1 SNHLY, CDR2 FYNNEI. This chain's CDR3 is CASSAGGLETQYF. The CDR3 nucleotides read TGTGCCAGCAGTGCGGGGGGATTGGAGACCCAGTACTTC.